Listed below are T cell receptor beta chains from one sample, sequenced in a study of T cell responses to AZD1222 COVID-19 vaccine. TCRdb's table, derived via immunoSEQ multiplex PCR, lists solely in-frame clones and lacks some. The table lists tens of thousands of clones, about 89% of them singletons. Here the sequenced sample was peripheral blood, taken on day 0 of AZD1222 vaccination. The receptors stem from an adult in good health. Each CDR3 is given with its conserved first and last residue. A D gene is named only where the DNA matches it firmly. A clone size is listed for some rows: how often the clone was seen (once, few, many), or a class if it is expanded.

d_call,v_call,j_call,clone_size,cdr3_nt,cdr3_aa
.,TRBV9,TRBJ2-2,.,TGTGCCAGCAGCGCGGGGGTCACCGGGGAGCTGTTTTTT,CASSAGVTGELFF
.,TRBV18,TRBJ1-5,.,TGTGCCAGCTCACCCGGGAGTGACAATCAGCCCCAGCATTTT,CASSPGSDNQPQHF
.,TRBV29-1,TRBJ2-7,few,TGCAGCGCCGTCGGGACCGGAGACTACGAGCAGTACTTC,CSAVGTGDYEQYF
.,TRBV3-1/TRBV3-2,TRBJ1-2,.,TGTGCCAGCAGCCAAGATACCTTTCTCTATGGCTACACCTTC,CASSQDTFLYGYTF
TRBD2,TRBV7-2,TRBJ2-7,.,TGTGCCAGCAGCTTAGTATCGCGGGGGACCTACGAGCAGTACTTC,CASSLVSRGTYEQYF
TRBD2,TRBV29-1,TRBJ2-7,.,TGCAGCGTTGGGGCGGGAGGGATCTACGAGCAGTACTTC,CSVGAGGIYEQYF
.,TRBV4-1,TRBJ1-1,.,TGCGCCAGCAGCCAGCGGGGGGACACTGAAGCTTTCTTT,CASSQRGDTEAFF
.,TRBV3-1/TRBV3-2,TRBJ2-5,.,TGTGCCAGCAGCGACAACCAAGAGACCCAGTACTTC,CASSDNQETQYF
.,TRBV5-4,TRBJ1-2,.,TGTGCCAGCAGCTTGGATGGAGGGGCAGGCTATGGCTACACCTTC,CASSLDGGAGYGYTF
TRBD1,TRBV25-1,TRBJ2-2,.,TGTGCCAGCCTGCGCAGGGGGCGAACCGGGGAGCTGTTTTTT,CASLRRGRTGELFF
TRBD1,TRBV6-5,TRBJ2-1,.,TGTGCCAGCAGTTCCGGGACAGGGGCCAACAATGAGCAGTTCTTC,CASSSGTGANNEQFF
.,TRBV27,TRBJ1-6,.,TGTGCCAGCGGGCCGGGCCCCTATTCGGGTAATTCACCCCTCCACTTT,CASGPGPYSGNSPLHF
.,TRBV28,TRBJ1-2,.,TGTGCCAGCAGATACCTACTGTACGGGGGTTATGGCTACACCTTC,CASRYLLYGGYGYTF
.,TRBV3-1/TRBV3-2,TRBJ1-2,.,TGTGCCAGCAGCCAAAGGGGGTTTGGCTACACCTTC,CASSQRGFGYTF
.,TRBV4-2,TRBJ2-7,.,TGTGCCAGCAGCCCTGGCGGCACCGGGTCGGACGAGCAGTACTTC,CASSPGGTGSDEQYF
.,TRBV4-1,TRBJ1-1,.,TGCGCCAGCAGCCGGTCAGGGAGAGAAGCTTTCTTT,CASSRSGREAFF
TRBD2,TRBV6-6,TRBJ2-7,.,TGTGCCAGCACCCCTAGCGGTGAGTTCGAGCAGTACTTC,CASTPSGEFEQYF
TRBD2,TRBV10-3,TRBJ2-7,.,TGTGCCATCAGTGTCGGACTAGCGGGAGTAGGCGAGCAGTACTTC,CAISVGLAGVGEQYF
TRBD2,TRBV9,TRBJ2-7,.,TGTGCCAGCAGCGTAGAAGTACTAGCGGGCCCCTACGAGCAGTACTTC,CASSVEVLAGPYEQYF
TRBD1,TRBV5-4,TRBJ1-6,.,TGTGCCAGCAGCGAGGGACAGGGGGCGAATTCACCCCTCCACTTT,CASSEGQGANSPLHF
TRBD1,TRBV7-2,TRBJ1-2,.,TGTGCCAGCAGCCTCGGGACAGCCTATGGCTACACCTTC,CASSLGTAYGYTF
TRBD1,TRBV29-1,TRBJ2-7,.,TGCAGCGGGCGGGGGACAGGGGGTTACGAGCAGTACTTC,CSGRGTGGYEQYF
.,TRBV2,TRBJ1-5,.,TGTGCCAGCAGTACCTCCCGGGCGTACAATCAGCCCCAGCATTTT,CASSTSRAYNQPQHF
.,TRBV21-1,TRBJ1-4,once,TGTGCCAGCAGCAAACAGATTGCGGGGCAGAATGAAAAACTGTTTTTT,CASSKQIAGQNEKLFF
.,TRBV6-5,TRBJ2-3,.,TGTGCCAGCAAAATGGGGCTTTCCACAGATACGCAGTATTTT,CASKMGLSTDTQYF
.,TRBV6-5,TRBJ1-1,.,TGTGCCAGCAAAGAGGGGGGAAGGAACACTGAAGCTTTCTTT,CASKEGGRNTEAFF
TRBD2,TRBV27,TRBJ2-7,.,TGTGCCAGCAGTTTAGGCTTTAGGAGGGAGGGCCCGGTCGAGCAGTACTTC,CASSLGFRREGPVEQYF
TRBD1,TRBV6-6,TRBJ1-4,few,TGTGCCAGCAGTCCAAAGGGGAATTCAGGGGGGCGTAATGAAAAACTGTTTTTT,CASSPKGNSGGRNEKLFF
.,TRBV7-8,TRBJ2-7,few,TGTGCCAGCAGCTACGCAACCGGGACCTACGAGCAGTACTTC,CASSYATGTYEQYF
.,TRBV7-6,TRBJ1-2,.,TGTGCCAGCAGCTTAGGCATCCAAACCCCCGCGAAACCGTATGGCTACACCTTC,CASSLGIQTPAKPYGYTF
.,TRBV5-6,TRBJ2-5,.,TGTGCCAGCAGCTTGGAACTTTTCGGGGAGACCCAGTACTTC,CASSLELFGETQYF
.,TRBV9,TRBJ2-2,.,TGTGCCAGCAGCTCCCTTGGACAGACCAGTTACGGGGAGCTGTTTTTT,CASSSLGQTSYGELFF
.,TRBV1,TRBJ2-4,.,TGCACCAGCAGTATCGGGACTAGCCTAGCCAAAAACATTCAGTACTTC,CTSSIGTSLAKNIQYF
TRBD1,TRBV7-2,TRBJ2-1,.,TGTGCCAGCAGCTTCGACAGGGCCAATGAGCAGTTCTTC,CASSFDRANEQFF
.,TRBV5-8,TRBJ1-2,.,TGTGCCAGCAGCTTTTCAGGGGTAAACTATGGCTACACCTTC,CASSFSGVNYGYTF
TRBD2,TRBV11-2,TRBJ2-1,.,TGTGCCAGCAGCACAAGCGGGAGGGTCTACAATGAGCAGTTCTTC,CASSTSGRVYNEQFF
TRBD1,TRBV6-4,TRBJ2-2,.,TGTGCCAGCAGTGATAGAGACAGGGGGCTCGGCACCGGGGAGCTGTTTTTT,CASSDRDRGLGTGELFF
.,TRBV18,TRBJ1-3,.,TGTGCCAGCTCGCGGACGCCCGGGGCCTCTGGAAACACCATATATTTT,CASSRTPGASGNTIYF
.,TRBV19,TRBJ1-5,.,TGTGCCAGTAACCGAAGACAGACACTTAGCAATCAGCCCCAGCATTTT,CASNRRQTLSNQPQHF
TRBD2,TRBV19,TRBJ2-1,medium-sized,TGTGCCAGTAGTATAGATCTTGGCGGGGGTTACAATGAGCAGTTCTTC,CASSIDLGGGYNEQFF
TRBD1,TRBV11-3,TRBJ2-1,once,TGTGCCAGCAGCTCTTACAGGGGTGGGAGCTCCTACAATGAGCAGTTCTTC,CASSSYRGGSSYNEQFF
TRBD1,TRBV19,TRBJ2-2,.,TGTGCCAGTAGAGCCGGGACAGGGTTCACCGGGGAGCTGTTTTTT,CASRAGTGFTGELFF
.,TRBV5-1,TRBJ2-3,.,TGCGCCAGCAGCTCTCCTCCGACTAGGGCGCAGTATTTT,CASSSPPTRAQYF
TRBD2,TRBV3-1/TRBV3-2,TRBJ2-1,.,TGTGCCAGCAGCCAAGATATTAGCGGGAGTGGCAATGAGCAGTTCTTC,CASSQDISGSGNEQFF
.,TRBV7-5,TRBJ1-2,.,TGTGTCAGAAGCTTAGGGACAGCTAACTATGGCTACACCTTC,CVRSLGTANYGYTF
.,TRBV12-3/TRBV12-4,TRBJ1-5,.,TGTGCCAGCAGTTTGTTGGGCAATCAGCCCCAGCATTTT,CASSLLGNQPQHF
.,TRBV28,TRBJ1-6,.,TGTGCCAGCCGCTCGGATAATTCACCCCTCCACTTT,CASRSDNSPLHF
.,TRBV2,TRBJ1-2,.,TGTGCCAGCAGTGCCCGAATGTTATGGCCTGGCTACACCTTC,CASSARMLWPGYTF
TRBD1,TRBV27,TRBJ1-4,.,TGTGCCAGCAGTTTAAGGACAGGGGATGAAAAACTGTTTTTT,CASSLRTGDEKLFF
TRBD2,TRBV5-6,TRBJ2-3,.,TGTGCCAGCAGCACCGGACTAGTTCAGTATTTT,CASSTGLVQYF